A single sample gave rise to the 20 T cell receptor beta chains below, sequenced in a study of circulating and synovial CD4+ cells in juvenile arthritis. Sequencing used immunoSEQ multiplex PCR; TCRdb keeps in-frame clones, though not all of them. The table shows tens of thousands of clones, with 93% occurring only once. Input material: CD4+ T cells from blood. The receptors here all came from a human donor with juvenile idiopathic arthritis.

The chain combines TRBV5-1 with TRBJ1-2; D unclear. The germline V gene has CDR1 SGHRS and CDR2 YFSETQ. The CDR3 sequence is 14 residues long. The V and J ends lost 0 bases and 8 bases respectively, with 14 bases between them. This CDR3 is CASSLEAGEGGYTF. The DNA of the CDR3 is TGCGCCAGCAGCTTGGAGGCTGGGGAGGGCGGCTACACCTTC.

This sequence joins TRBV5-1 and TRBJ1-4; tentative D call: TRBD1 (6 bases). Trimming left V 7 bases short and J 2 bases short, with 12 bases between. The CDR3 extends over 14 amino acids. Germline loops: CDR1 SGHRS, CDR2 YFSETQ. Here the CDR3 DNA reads TGCGCCAGCGCAACAGGGCGTACTAATGAAAAACTGTTTTTT. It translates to CASATGRTNEKLFF. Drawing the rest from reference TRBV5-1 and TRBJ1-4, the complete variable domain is KAGVTQTPRYLIKTRGQQVTLSCSPISGHRSVSWYQQTPGQGLQFLFEYFSETQRNKGNFPGRFSGRQFSNSRSEMNVSTLELGDSALYLCASATGRTNEKLFFGSGTQLSVL.

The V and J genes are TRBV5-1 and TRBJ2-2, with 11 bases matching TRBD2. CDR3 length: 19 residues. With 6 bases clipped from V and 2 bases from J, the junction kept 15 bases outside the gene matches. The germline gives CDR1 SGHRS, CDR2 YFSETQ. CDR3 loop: CASTDLLIAGGPNTGELFF. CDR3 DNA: TGCGCCAGCACCGATCTCTTAATAGCGGGAGGGCCTAACACCGGGGAGCTGTTTTTT.

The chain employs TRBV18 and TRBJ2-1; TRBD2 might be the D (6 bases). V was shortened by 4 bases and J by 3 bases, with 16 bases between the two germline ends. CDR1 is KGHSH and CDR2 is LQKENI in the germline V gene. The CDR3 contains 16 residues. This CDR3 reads CASSQRAGSYYNEQFF. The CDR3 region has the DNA TGTGCCAGCTCACAACGGGCCGGGAGTTACTACAATGAGCAGTTCTTC.

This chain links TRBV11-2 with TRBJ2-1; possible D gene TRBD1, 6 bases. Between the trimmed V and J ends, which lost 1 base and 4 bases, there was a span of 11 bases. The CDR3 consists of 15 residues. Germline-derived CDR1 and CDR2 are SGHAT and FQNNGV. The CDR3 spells CASSLGGQAYNEQFF. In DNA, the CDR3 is TGTGCCAGCAGCTTAGGGGGGCAGGCATACAATGAGCAGTTCTTC.

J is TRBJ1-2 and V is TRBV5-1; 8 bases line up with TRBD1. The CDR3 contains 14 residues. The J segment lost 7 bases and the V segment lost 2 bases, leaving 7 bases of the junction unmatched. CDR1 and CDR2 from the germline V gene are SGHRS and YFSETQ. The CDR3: CASSLSDREGGYTF. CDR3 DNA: TGCGCCAGCAGCTTATCGGACAGGGAGGGTGGCTACACCTTC.

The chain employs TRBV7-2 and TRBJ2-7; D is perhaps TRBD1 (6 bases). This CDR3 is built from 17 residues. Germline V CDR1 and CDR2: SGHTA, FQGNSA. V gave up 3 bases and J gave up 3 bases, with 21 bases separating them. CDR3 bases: TGTGCCAGCAGCTTCCCGTCGAAGGGGGTTTCGGGCTACGAGCAGTACTTC. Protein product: CASSFPSKGVSGYEQYF.

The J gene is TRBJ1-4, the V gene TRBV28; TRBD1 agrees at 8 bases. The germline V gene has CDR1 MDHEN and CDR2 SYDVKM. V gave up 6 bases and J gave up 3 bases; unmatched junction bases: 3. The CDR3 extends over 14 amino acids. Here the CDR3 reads CASRSTGANEKLFF. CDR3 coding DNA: TGTGCCAGCAGATCGACAGGGGCTAATGAAAAACTGTTTTTT.

The CDR3 region is CASSLGGSGWIAGGNLSYEQYF. CDR3 DNA: TGTGCCAGCAGTTTAGGGGGTTCGGGGTGGATAGCGGGAGGCAACCTTTCCTACGAGCAGTACTTC. This chain links TRBV27 with TRBJ2-7; 10 bases agree with TRBD2. After removal of 2 bases from V and 1 base from J, the junction contained 23 bases not matched to a gene. The CDR3 is 22 residues long. Germline CDR1 MNHEY, CDR2 SMNVEV (reference sequence).

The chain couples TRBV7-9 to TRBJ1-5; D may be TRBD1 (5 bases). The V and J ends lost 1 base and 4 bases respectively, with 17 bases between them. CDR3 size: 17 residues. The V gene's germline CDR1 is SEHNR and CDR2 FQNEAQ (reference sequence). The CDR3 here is CASSLERGSLKNQPQHF. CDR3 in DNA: TGTGCCAGCAGCTTAGAAAGGGGCAGCTTAAAGAATCAGCCCCAGCATTTT.

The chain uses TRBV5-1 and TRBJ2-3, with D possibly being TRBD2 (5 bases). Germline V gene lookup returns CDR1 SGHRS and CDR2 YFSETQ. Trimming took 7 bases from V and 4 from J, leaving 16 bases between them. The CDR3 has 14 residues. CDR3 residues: CASCPEAAADTQYF. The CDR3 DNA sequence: TGCGCCAGCTGTCCGGAAGCGGCCGCAGATACGCAGTATTTT.

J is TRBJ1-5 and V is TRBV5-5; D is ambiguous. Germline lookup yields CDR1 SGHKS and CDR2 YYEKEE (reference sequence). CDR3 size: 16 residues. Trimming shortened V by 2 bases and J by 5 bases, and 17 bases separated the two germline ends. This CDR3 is CASSFRFSETDQPQHF. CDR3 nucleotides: TGTGCCAGCAGCTTTAGATTCTCGGAGACGGATCAGCCCCAGCATTTT.

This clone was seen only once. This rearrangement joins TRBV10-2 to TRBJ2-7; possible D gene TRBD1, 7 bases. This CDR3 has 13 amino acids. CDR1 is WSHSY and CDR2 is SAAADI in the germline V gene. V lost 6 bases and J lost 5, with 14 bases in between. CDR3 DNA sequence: TGCGCCAGCAGCGGGGGACAGAGGGACGAGCAGTACTTC. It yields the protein CASSGGQRDEQYF.

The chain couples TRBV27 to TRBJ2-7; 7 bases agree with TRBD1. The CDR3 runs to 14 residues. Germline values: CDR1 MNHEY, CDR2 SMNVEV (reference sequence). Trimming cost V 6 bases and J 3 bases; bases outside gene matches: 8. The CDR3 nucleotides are TGTGCCAGCAGGCGGACAGGTCCTTTCTACGAGCAGTACTTC. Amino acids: CASRRTGPFYEQYF.

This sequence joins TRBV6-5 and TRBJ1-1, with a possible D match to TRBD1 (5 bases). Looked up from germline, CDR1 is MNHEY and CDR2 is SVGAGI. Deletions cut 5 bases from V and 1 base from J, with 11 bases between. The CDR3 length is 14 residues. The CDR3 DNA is TGTGCCAGCAGTGACACGACAGCGAACACTGAAGCTTTCTTT. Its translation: CASSDTTANTEAFF.

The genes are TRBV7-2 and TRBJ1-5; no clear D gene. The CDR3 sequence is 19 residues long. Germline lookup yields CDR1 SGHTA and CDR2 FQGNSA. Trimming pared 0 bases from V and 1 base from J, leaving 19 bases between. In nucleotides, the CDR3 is TGTGCCAGCAGCTTAGCGATGTGGGGAGGTAGAAACAGCAATCAGCCCCAGCATTTT. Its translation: CASSLAMWGGRNSNQPQHF. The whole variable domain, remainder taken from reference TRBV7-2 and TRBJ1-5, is GAGVSQSPSNKVTEKGKDVELRCDPISGHTALYWYRQSLGQGLEFLIYFQGNSAPDKSGLPSDRFSAERTGGSVSTLTIQRTQQEDSAVYLCASSLAMWGGRNSNQPQHFGDGTRLSIL.

CDR3 sequence (DNA): TGTGCCAGCAGCCCACGGGTAGCGGCTACAGATACGCAGTATTTT. This gives the protein CASSPRVAATDTQYF. V usage is TRBV7-2 and J usage is TRBJ2-3; tentatively, D is TRBD2 (6 bases). The CDR3 runs 15 residues. CDR1 is SGHTA, CDR2 FQGNSA, per germline. V was shortened by 5 bases and J by 3 bases, with 15 bases between the two germline ends.

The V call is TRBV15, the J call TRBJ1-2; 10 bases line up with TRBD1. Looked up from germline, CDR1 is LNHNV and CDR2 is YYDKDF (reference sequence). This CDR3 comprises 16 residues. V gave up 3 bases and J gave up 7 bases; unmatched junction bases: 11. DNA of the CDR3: TGTGCCACCAGCAGCGGACAGGGGGGTCTATCGGGTGGCTACACCTTC. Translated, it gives CATSSGQGGLSGGYTF.

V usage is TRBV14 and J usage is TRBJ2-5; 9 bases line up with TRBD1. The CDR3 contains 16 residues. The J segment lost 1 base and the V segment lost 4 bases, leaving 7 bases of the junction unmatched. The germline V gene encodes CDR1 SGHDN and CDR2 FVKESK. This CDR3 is CASSLMTGGPQETQYF. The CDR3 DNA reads TGTGCCAGCAGCCTGATGACAGGGGGTCCCCAAGAGACCCAGTACTTC.

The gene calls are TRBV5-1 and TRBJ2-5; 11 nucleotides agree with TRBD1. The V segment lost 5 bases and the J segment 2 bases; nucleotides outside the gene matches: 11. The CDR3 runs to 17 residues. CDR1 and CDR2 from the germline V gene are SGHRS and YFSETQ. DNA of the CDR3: TGCGCCAGCAGACCCCGGACAGGGGGCAGAGATCAAGAGACCCAGTACTTC. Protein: CASRPRTGGRDQETQYF.